This T cell receptor (beta chain) is from a study of blood T cell repertoires in COVID-19. Study summary: T cells, B-cell-depleted T cells, or PBMCs provided the cDNA or gDNA that served as material.

Per the study methods: Reference gene primer amplification yielded estimated nucleated cell counts. TCRdb keeps only in-frame clones here, not all; method: immunoSEQ multiplex PCR. From that table come the V and J calls and clone size; the DNA was used to work out D and trimming. The data hold about 150,000 clones, with 80% to 90% observed a single time. The sequencing input was peripheral blood. This clonotype was sampled from a man aged 65 to 79 with acute or convalescent COVID-19.

The CDR3 here is CASSEAGGATGELFF. The CDR3, as DNA: TGTGCCAGCAGTGAGGCAGGGGGCGCGACCGGGGAGCTGTTTTTT. The rearrangement uses TRBV2 and TRBJ2-2; TRBD1 matches at 8 bases. CDR1 and CDR2 (germline): SNHLY, FYNNEI. The J segment lost 5 bases and the V segment lost 3 bases, leaving 5 bases of the junction unmatched. The CDR3 is made up of 15 amino acids.